This TCR beta chain was retrieved from a study of blood T cell repertoires in COVID-19. As for the study in general: Samples taken during acute and convalescent COVID-19 were collected in the United States, Italy and Spain. Sources were T cells, B-cell-depleted T cells, or PBMCs; the material itself was cDNA or gDNA.

With 4 bases clipped from V and 8 bases from J, the junction kept 17 bases outside the gene matches. The CDR3 spans 17 residues. Germline lookup yields CDR1 MNHEY and CDR2 SMNVEV (reference sequence). Authors' methods: Scientists estimated how many nucleated cells there were by amplifying reference gene primers. The method was immunoSEQ multiplex PCR; TCRdb's version includes in-frame clones alone and lacks a portion of them. Clonal size and the V and J genes are those of that table, whereas D and trimming came from the DNA. The sample records about 110,000 clones, 88% being singletons. This clone was counted between two and nine times.

Source material: peripheral blood. The chain links TRBV27 to TRBJ1-2; 9 nucleotides match TRBD1. This receptor was obtained from a human donor in a cohort sampled during active COVID-19. DNA for the CDR3: TGTGCCAGCAGTTCCACAGGGGGCGCTGCCCGAAGAGGGGGCTACACCTTC. Residues: CASSSTGGAARRGGYTF.